This TCR beta chain was documented in a study of T cells in Graves' hyperthyroidism and ophthalmopathy. Study conclusions and caveats: Separating ophthalmopathy from stable hyperthyroidism was achieved by a 13 V-J model. Most clonotypes expanded in the thyroid (above 0.001) were also present in blood.

As concerns this clonotype: Its antigen is not known.

PBMCs were sourced from approximately 10 ml fresh peripheral blood. The CDR3 runs 19 residues. Trimming at V came to 5 bases and at J to 6 bases, leaving 13 bases not matched to a gene. Amplified regions were TCR beta CDR3 sequences from RNA transcripts. With the HTBI primer set, the TCR CDR3 went through a first round of RT-PCR. TCRdb recomputed calls from the multiplex PCR reads with MiXCR, one row per CDR3 protein. Of under 350,000 distinct CDR3 sequences detected, 15% to 20% appear once; the ten largest clones hold 49%. This chain joins TRBV12-3 or TRBV12-4 and TRBJ2-1; 16 bases are a match to TRBD2. This TCR was recovered from a woman aged 50 to 65 with Graves' hyperthyroidism. Source material: blood. DNA for the CDR3: TGTGCCAGCAGTCCCGATCCGGGACTAGCGGGAGGGCCCCGCAATGAGCAGTTCTTC. Translated, it gives CASSPDPGLAGGPRNEQFF.